The clone carrying this TCR beta chain was seen only once. Its antigen remains unidentified. The data were obtained in a study of OX40 agonist ivuxolimab in advanced cancers. TCRdb's table, derived via immunoSEQ multiplex PCR, lists solely in-frame clones and lacks some. The sample lists roughly 18,000 clones, roughly 82% seen once, with 2% to 2.5% in the top ten. Overall study results and limits: Several nonresponders also turned out to have low normalized T-cell clonal expansion. At doses 0.1 to 3.0 mg/kg, CD4+ and CD8+ clones expanded. The authors did not determine the antigen specificity of the expanded peripheral T cells.

Trimming at V came to 3 bases and at J to 4 bases, leaving 7 bases not matched to a gene. Germline assignment: CDR1 MGHDK and CDR2 SYGVNS. The CDR3 consists of 15 residues. The sequenced sample was CD4+ or CD8+ T cells sorted from blood, obtained in a trial of the OX40 agonist ivuxolimab. The origin of this receptor is an adult with an advanced solid tumor such as melanoma, head and neck, liver or kidney cancer. The chain couples TRBV25-1 to TRBJ1-2; 8 nucleotides agree with TRBD1. The CDR3 loop reads CASSDAGGRSYGYTF. The CDR3 region has the DNA TGTGCCAGCAGTGATGCAGGGGGCCGATCCTATGGCTACACCTTC.